A single TCR beta chain is shown here with its context. Germline V CDR1 and CDR2: MNHEY, SVGAGI. The CDR3 is 13 amino acids. Trimming cost V 7 bases and J 4 bases, with 13 bases left between them. This specimen belongs to a study of blood T cell repertoires in COVID-19. Study-wide background: Nucleic acid was either cDNA or gDNA, and it came from T cells, B-cell-depleted T cells, or PBMCs.

TCRdb's table, derived via immunoSEQ multiplex PCR, lists solely in-frame clones and lacks some. The sample consists of about 300,000 clones, roughly 86% of them appearing once. The chain combines TRBV6-5 with TRBJ1-1; D may be TRBD1 (6 bases). The sequenced sample was PBMCs or T cells enriched from blood (not recorded which). This receptor was taken from a woman aged 50 to 60 who had been exposed to COVID-19. CDR3 loop: CASTDQGFTEAFF. The CDR3 DNA follows: TGTGCCAGCACCGACCAGGGGTTCACTGAAGCTTTCTTT.